The following is a T cell receptor (beta chain) sequence with its context. Its antigen is unidentified. Profiling relied on immunoSEQ multiplex PCR, and the TCRdb table lists in-frame clones only, not all of them. The sample has 120,000 to 150,000 clones; roughly 87% are singletons. Germline values: CDR1 WSHSY, CDR2 SAAADI. The CDR3 is made up of 15 amino acids. Trimming at V came to 2 bases and at J to 6 bases, leaving 8 bases not matched to a gene. The data belong to a study of cytomegalovirus exposure and HLA in healthy donors. Study information: A subsequent analysis reported that the 100 to 150 validation repertoires were produced on the same platform that had also been used for the 666 first-cohort repertoires. Regarding the study as a whole: Specificity of three CMV-associated chains for CMV antigens was verified in vitro. Most sequenced TCRs were rare (though some public TCRs occurred in many donors).

The sequencing input was PBMCs. The rearrangement links TRBV10-2 to TRBJ1-2, with 8 bases fitting TRBD1. The source of this sequence is a man between 18 and 35 years old in good health and CMV-seropositive. The CDR3 DNA sequence: TGCGCCAGCAGTGAGCCCTGGACAGGGTCGGATGGCTACACCTTC. This codes for CASSEPWTGSDGYTF.